Presented here are 8 T cell receptor beta chains from one specimen sequenced in a study of T cells in Graves' hyperthyroidism and ophthalmopathy. Researchers took RNA transcripts and amplified the TCR beta CDR3 regions from them. Carried out on the TCR CDR3, a first-round RT-PCR used the HTBI primer set. One entry per CDR3 protein results from TCRdb running MiXCR on the multiplex PCR reads. The sample lists roughly 500,000 distinct CDR3 sequences, about 15% occurring once. Sequencing input: blood. These receptors were obtained from a woman aged 25-40 years with Graves' ophthalmopathy.

The J gene is TRBJ2-2, the V gene TRBV19; D call uncertain. Germline-derived CDR1 and CDR2 are LNHDA and SQIVND (reference sequence). The CDR3 is made up of 17 amino acids. V lost 5 bases and J lost 0, with 16 bases in between. CDR3 in amino acids: CASSRHSEAPNTGELFF. CDR3 bases: TGTGCCAGTAGTCGACACTCTGAGGCACCGAACACCGGGGAGCTGTTTTTT.

This clonotype was found a few times. The chain uses TRBV19 and TRBJ1-3; D unclear. V dropped 5 bases and J dropped 1 base, with 9 bases sitting between them. The germline V gene encodes CDR1 LNHDA and CDR2 SQIVND (reference sequence). This CDR3 spans 14 amino acids. For the CDR3, the DNA is TGTGCCAGTAGTGACCGGGGATCTGGAAACACCATATATTTT. This gives the protein CASSDRGSGNTIYF.

This clonotype was observed a handful of times. The chain joins TRBV4-1 to TRBJ2-1; 7 bases map to TRBD1. This CDR3 is 15 amino acids long. Germline V CDR1 and CDR2: MGHRA, YSYEKL. V gave up 6 bases and J gave up 5 bases; unmatched junction bases: 10. The CDR3 protein is CASRLAGTVDNEQFF. Written as DNA, the CDR3 is TGCGCCAGCAGGCTCGCCGGGACAGTAGACAATGAGCAGTTCTTC.

A note on this clonotype: Given a much more abundant clone one base away, this may be a read error. The rearrangement links TRBV27 to TRBJ1-1; a possible D gene is TRBD1 (6 bases). Per the germline V gene, CDR1 is MNHEY and CDR2 is SMNVEV (reference sequence). This CDR3 is built from 14 residues. The CDR3 reads CASGLQGRSTEAFF. The CDR3 DNA follows: TGTGCCAGCGGTTTACAGGGTCGAAGCACTGAAGCTTTCTTT.

This chain connects TRBV6-2 or TRBV6-3 to TRBJ2-7; D possibly corresponds to TRBD2 (5 bases). V lost 7 bases, J lost 0 bases, and 16 bases lay in between. This CDR3 has 15 amino acids. The V gene's germline CDR1 is MNHEY and CDR2 SVGEGT. In nucleotides, the CDR3 is TGTGCCAGCATCCCTTTAGGTGCGGGCTCCTACGAGCAGTACTTC. As protein: CASIPLGAGSYEQYF.

This clonotype was counted many times. The chain is built from TRBV7-2 and TRBJ1-1; 11 nucleotides line up with TRBD1. V was pared by 3 bases and J by 3 bases, with 12 bases of the junction left unmatched. CDR1 and CDR2 from the germline V gene are SGHTA and FQGNSA. The CDR3 spans 18 residues. CDR3 amino acids: CASSFPRTGGRRYTEAFF. The CDR3 bases are TGTGCCAGCAGCTTTCCCAGGACAGGGGGCAGGCGGTACACTGAAGCTTTCTTT.

This clonotype was observed at least ten times. The genes are TRBV20-1 and TRBJ1-5; 7 nucleotides align to TRBD1. V lost 6 bases and J lost 7; bases outside the gene matches: 12. This CDR3 spans 14 amino acids. Per germline, CDR1 DFQATT and CDR2 SNEGSKA (reference sequence). The CDR3 region has the DNA TGCAGTGCGGCTGACAGGCAGGGGGGACAGCCCCAGCATTTT. Translation gives CSAADRQGGQPQHF.

This clonotype has at least ten counts. The chain recombines TRBV6-1 with TRBJ2-4; unclear D gene. Germline assignment: CDR1 MNHNS and CDR2 SASEGT. This CDR3 spans 13 amino acids. V lost 5 bases to trimming and J lost 8 bases, with 13 bases between them. Here the CDR3 DNA reads TGTGCCAGCAGTTCCGTCATAAACGACATTCAGTACTTC. Its protein product is CASSSVINDIQYF.